This T cell receptor (beta chain) stems from a study of shared clonotypes between healthy human individuals. Some clones are missing from TCRdb's copy, which holds only in-frame ones; the method was immunoSEQ multiplex PCR. The sample lists approximately 1,000,000 clones; roughly 74% were seen once. The CDR3 runs 15 residues. The J segment lost 2 bases and the V segment lost 8 bases, leaving 8 bases of the junction unmatched. CDR1 and CDR2 (germline): ENHRY, SYGVKD. The V gene is TRBV10-3, the J gene TRBJ2-1; TRBD2 agrees at 8 bases. The receptor comes from a man aged 18 to 29 in good health. Some clones in this sample may be carry-over from other donors' samples. The sequenced sample consisted of memory CD4+ T cells from PBMCs. Subset here: CD45RA-negative fraction. The CDR3 region is CAIGGLSGAYNEQFF. The CDR3 DNA reads TGTGCCATCGGAGGGCTTAGCGGGGCCTACAATGAGCAGTTCTTC.